These T cell receptor beta chains were read from a single sample in a study of blood T cell repertoires in COVID-19. Profiled with immunoSEQ multiplex PCR; TCRdb holds only in-frame clones, not every one. The repertoire includes 90,000 to 100,000 clones, about 81% of them detected once, and roughly 4% sits in the top ten. Sequenced input: peripheral blood. Source of these receptors: a man aged 55 to 70 with acute or convalescent COVID-19. CDR3s include the opening cysteine and the closing phenylalanine or tryptophan. D genes are given only for firm matches. Expanded clones are given a class, and other clones once, few, many or no size at all.

V gene	D gene	clone size	J gene	CDR3 protein	CDR3 DNA
TRBV30	TRBD1	.	TRBJ1-2	CAWSGRGRMEGYTF	TGTGCCTGGAGTGGGAGGGGGCGAATGGAGGGCTACACCTTC
TRBV12-3/TRBV12-4	TRBD1	.	TRBJ2-7	CASRNRDRGEQYF	TGTGCCAGCAGAAACCGGGACAGGGGCGAGCAGTACTTC
TRBV6-1	TRBD1	.	TRBJ2-1	CASSEQGAQTNEQFF	TGTGCCAGCAGTGAACAGGGGGCACAGACTAATGAGCAGTTCTTC
TRBV28	.	.	TRBJ2-1	CASSSQGNEQFF	TGTGCCAGCAGTTCACAGGGCAATGAGCAGTTCTTC
TRBV7-9	.	.	TRBJ1-1	CASSLDRTNVDTEAFF	TGTGCCAGCAGCTTAGATAGGACAAATGTGGACACTGAAGCTTTCTTT
TRBV4-2	TRBD1	.	TRBJ1-2	CASSQEQGAANYGYTF	TGTGCCAGCAGCCAGGAACAGGGGGCTGCTAACTATGGCTACACCTTC
TRBV13	.	.	TRBJ1-2	CASSYFAGRDGYTF	TGTGCCAGCAGCTACTTCGCGGGGAGGGATGGCTACACCTTC
TRBV2	TRBD2	.	TRBJ2-5	CASRYTAGVYQETQYF	TGTGCCAGCAGATATACAGCGGGGGTGTACCAAGAGACCCAGTACTTC
TRBV30	.	.	TRBJ2-2	CAWSTGFNGELFF	TGTGCCTGGAGCACGGGGTTTAACGGGGAGCTGTTTTTT
TRBV25-1	.	few	TRBJ2-1	CASMQGGRDEQFF	TGTGCCAGCATGCAGGGGGGTCGCGATGAGCAGTTCTTC
TRBV12-3/TRBV12-4	.	.	TRBJ2-3	CASTSSADTQYF	TGTGCCAGCACCTCGAGCGCAGATACGCAGTATTTT
TRBV18	TRBD1	.	TRBJ2-1	CASSPGQGGNEQFF	TGTGCCAGCTCACCCGGACAGGGGGGCAATGAGCAGTTCTTC
TRBV29-1	.	.	TRBJ1-3	CSVASGNTIYF	TGCAGCGTTGCGTCTGGAAACACCATATATTTT
TRBV6-2/TRBV6-3	.	once	TRBJ1-5	CASSYSDTYQPQHF	TGTGCCAGCAGTTACTCGGACACCTATCAGCCCCAGCATTTT
TRBV12-3/TRBV12-4	.	.	TRBJ2-7	CASQDGSSYEQYF	TGTGCCAGCCAGGACGGGAGCTCCTACGAGCAGTACTTC
TRBV6-6	.	.	TRBJ1-5	CASSYSAQVTNQPQHF	TGTGCCAGCAGTTACTCGGCGCAGGTTACCAATCAGCCCCAGCATTTT
TRBV11-3	TRBD1	.	TRBJ1-2	CASSQDRGHGYTF	TGTGCCAGCAGCCAGGACAGGGGCCATGGCTACACCTTC
TRBV6-5	.	.	TRBJ2-7	CASSPSDRSYEQYF	TGTGCCAGCAGTCCATCGGACAGATCCTACGAGCAGTACTTC
TRBV3-1/TRBV3-2	.	.	TRBJ1-2	CASSQASGDRDYTF	TGTGCCAGCAGCCAAGCAAGCGGGGATAGGGACTACACCTTC
TRBV19	TRBD2	few	TRBJ2-3	CASSIGGGDTDTQYF	TGTGCCAGTAGTATCGGCGGGGGGGACACAGATACGCAGTATTTT
TRBV19	TRBD1	.	TRBJ1-4	CASSQRQGSSYNEKLFF	TGTGCCAGTAGCCAAAGACAGGGGTCGTCTTACAATGAAAAACTGTTTTTT
TRBV5-1	.	few	TRBJ2-1	CASSKGTDLYNEQFF	TGCGCCAGCAGCAAAGGGACTGATCTTTACAATGAGCAGTTCTTC
TRBV3-1/TRBV3-2	TRBD1	.	TRBJ1-4	CASSQGDRGIGNEKLFF	TGTGCCAGCAGCCAAGGGGACAGGGGAATAGGTAATGAAAAACTGTTTTTT
TRBV15	TRBD2	.	TRBJ2-1	CATSGVGGWNEQFF	TGTGCCACCAGCGGGGTCGGGGGGTGGAATGAGCAGTTCTTC
TRBV19	TRBD1	.	TRBJ1-2	CASSRDRITNYGYTF	TGTGCCAGTAGCCGGGACAGAATAACTAACTATGGCTACACCTTC
TRBV3-1/TRBV3-2	.	.	TRBJ2-7	CASSQPPTTYEQYF	TGTGCCAGCAGCCAGCCCCCCACTACCTACGAGCAGTACTTC
TRBV19	TRBD2	.	TRBJ2-3	CASSKSGGSTDTQYF	TGTGCCAGTAGTAAGAGCGGGGGTAGCACAGATACGCAGTATTTT
TRBV4-1	TRBD1	.	TRBJ1-1	CASSLMGQTTNTEAFF	TGCGCCAGCAGCCTAATGGGACAGACCACTAACACTGAAGCTTTCTTT
TRBV7-9	.	.	TRBJ1-4	CASSFGRGVEKLFF	TGTGCCAGCAGCTTTGGGAGGGGAGTTGAAAAACTGTTTTTT
TRBV5-1	TRBD1	.	TRBJ2-2	CASSLATGGEDGELFF	TGCGCCAGCAGCTTGGCGACAGGGGGCGAGGACGGGGAGCTGTTTTTT
TRBV11-3	.	.	TRBJ1-1	CASSPTVVNTEAFF	TGTGCCAGCAGCCCAACTGTGGTGAACACTGAAGCTTTCTTT
TRBV18	TRBD1	.	TRBJ1-2	CASSPTGQGLNGYTF	TGTGCCAGCTCACCCACGGGACAGGGACTGAATGGCTACACCTTC
TRBV10-3	.	.	TRBJ2-3	CAIQGPGKTDTQYF	TGTGCCATCCAAGGGCCGGGGAAGACAGATACGCAGTATTTT
TRBV19	TRBD1	.	TRBJ1-2	CASSSRRTGVDYGYTF	TGTGCCAGTAGTTCCCGAAGGACAGGGGTGGACTATGGCTACACCTTC
TRBV27	.	.	TRBJ2-5	CASRWTAGETQYF	TGTGCCAGCAGGTGGACTGCGGGAGAGACCCAGTACTTC
TRBV11-3	.	.	TRBJ1-2	CASSLGGVDYGYTF	TGTGCCAGCAGCCTCGGAGGGGTAGACTATGGCTACACCTTC
TRBV18	.	.	TRBJ1-1	CASSPGRGRNTEAFF	TGTGCCAGCTCACCCGGACGGGGGAGGAACACTGAAGCTTTCTTT
TRBV6-5	.	few	TRBJ1-5	CATLPGHNYNQPQHF	TGTGCCACTTTACCGGGACACAATTACAATCAGCCCCAGCATTTT
TRBV5-1	TRBD1	.	TRBJ2-5	CASSSDGQGGETQYF	TGCGCCAGCAGCTCGGATGGACAGGGAGGCGAGACCCAGTACTTC
TRBV4-1	.	.	TRBJ2-7	CASSQDHGPWAREQYF	TGCGCCAGCAGCCAAGATCACGGCCCATGGGCGCGCGAGCAGTACTTC
TRBV3-1/TRBV3-2	.	.	TRBJ1-5	CASSQAQGKNQPQHF	TGTGCCAGCAGCCAGGCACAGGGAAAGAATCAGCCCCAGCATTTT
TRBV6-5	TRBD2	.	TRBJ2-1	CASSYAGVLDNEQFF	TGTGCCAGCAGTTACGCGGGAGTCTTGGACAATGAGCAGTTCTTC
TRBV11-3	TRBD1	.	TRBJ1-1	CASSLGRTGFTEAFF	TGTGCCAGCAGCTTAGGGCGGACAGGGTTCACTGAAGCTTTCTTT
TRBV12-3/TRBV12-4	.	.	TRBJ1-1	CASSLRWSTEAFF	TGTGCCAGCAGTTTACGGTGGAGCACTGAAGCTTTCTTT
TRBV14	.	.	TRBJ1-1	CASSVDRNTEAFF	TGTGCCAGCAGCGTGGACAGGAACACTGAAGCTTTCTTT
TRBV15	.	once	TRBJ2-4	CATSRDPDKENIQYF	TGTGCCACCAGCAGAGACCCGGACAAGGAAAACATTCAGTACTTC
TRBV18	.	.	TRBJ1-4	CASSPNSATNEKLFF	TGTGCCAGCTCACCAAACAGTGCAACTAATGAAAAACTGTTTTTT
TRBV11-3	TRBD2	.	TRBJ2-1	CASRTLTGGHYNEQFF	TGTGCCAGCAGGACTCTAACGGGAGGACACTACAATGAGCAGTTCTTC